The next 9 T cell receptor beta chains were all read from a single sample in a study of blood T cell repertoires in COVID-19. The data were produced by immunoSEQ multiplex PCR, yet TCRdb's version contains in-frame clones alone and is incomplete. Of some 270,000 clones listed, approximately 88% are singletons. Material: PBMCs or T cells enriched from blood (not recorded which). These receptors were taken from a woman aged 40 to 55 who had recovered from COVID-19.

The chain has TRBV7-9 and TRBJ2-5; 11 bases map to TRBD2. From germline, CDR1 is SEHNR and CDR2 FQNEAQ (reference sequence). Germline trimming cut 8 bases from V and 4 bases from J; bases unmatched to any gene: 9. The CDR3 has 15 residues. CDR3 region: CASRRLAGIGETQYF. CDR3 DNA sequence: TGTGCCAGCCGCAGACTAGCGGGAATCGGAGAGACCCAGTACTTC.

The J gene is TRBJ1-1, the V gene TRBV19; 8 positions agree with TRBD1. V shed 1 base, J shed 8 bases, and the junction held 6 bases outside the gene matches. The CDR3 runs to 14 residues. From germline, CDR1 is LNHDA and CDR2 SQIVND (reference sequence). In DNA form, the CDR3 reads TGTGCCAGTAGTATAGGACAGGGGACGAGAGAAGCTTTCTTT. The encoded protein is CASSIGQGTREAFF.

The rearrangement uses TRBV6-5 and TRBJ2-3, with 7 bases lining up with TRBD1. CDR1 and CDR2 from the germline V gene are MNHEY and SVGAGI. The CDR3 is made up of 14 amino acids. The trim removed 7 bases at V and 2 bases at J, leaving 6 bases unmatched. This chain's CDR3 is CASKPTGVTDTQYF. CDR3 DNA: TGTGCCAGCAAACCAACAGGGGTCACAGATACGCAGTATTTT.

This clone appeared once. Other DNA sequences in the same sample also yield this CDR3. The chain recombines TRBV19 with TRBJ1-2; D possibly corresponds to TRBD1 (5 bases). V lost 4 bases and J lost 5, with 11 bases in between. CDR3 length equals 13 residues. The V gene's germline CDR1 is LNHDA and CDR2 SQIVND (reference sequence). The CDR3 sequence is CASSKDRGYGYTF. CDR3 in DNA: TGTGCCAGTAGTAAAGACCGGGGGTATGGCTACACCTTC.

The rearrangement links TRBV18 to TRBJ2-2, with 10 bases fitting TRBD1. The CDR3 has 17 residues. The V gene end was trimmed by 1 base and the J gene end by 1 base; junction bases not matched to a gene: 3. Germline CDR1 is KGHSH and CDR2 is LQKENI. The CDR3 sequence: CASSPRGTGVNTGELFF. The CDR3 DNA is TGTGCCAGCTCACCACGGGGGACAGGGGTGAACACCGGGGAGCTGTTTTTT.

This chain uses TRBV5-1 with TRBJ2-1; D remains ambiguous. The CDR3 runs 14 residues. From germline, CDR1 is SGHRS and CDR2 YFSETQ. V was trimmed by 5 bases and J by 5 bases, leaving 14 bases between them. CDR3 in DNA: TGCGCCAGCAGTTTACCTCTTAGAAACAATGAGCAGTTCTTC. Translation: CASSLPLRNNEQFF.

The chain employs TRBV18 and TRBJ1-2; the D gene is possibly TRBD1 (6 bases). Trimming left V 0 bases short and J 8 bases short, with 13 bases between. Germline CDR1 KGHSH, CDR2 LQKENI. The CDR3 totals 14 residues. The CDR3 DNA sequence: TGTGCCAGCTCACCACCAGCAGGGGTGGCCGGCTACACCTTC. This translates into CASSPPAGVAGYTF. Using reference TRBV18 and TRBJ1-2 for the parts outside the CDR3, the full variable domain is NAGVMQNPRHLVRRRGQEARLRCSPMKGHSHVYWYRQLPEEGLKFMVYLQKENIIDESGMPKERFSAEFPKEGPSILRIQQVVRGDSAAYFCASSPPAGVAGYTFGSGTRLTVV.

J is TRBJ1-5 and V is TRBV19, with no clear D. The germline gives CDR1 LNHDA, CDR2 SQIVND (reference sequence). This CDR3 spans 13 amino acids. Trimming shortened V by 5 bases and J by 1 base, and 6 bases separated the two germline ends. CDR3 in amino acids: CASSRSSNQPQHF. The CDR3 coding sequence is TGTGCCAGTAGTCGGTCAAGCAATCAGCCCCAGCATTTT.

The genes are TRBV28 and TRBJ2-7; D is undetermined. Germline assignment: CDR1 MDHEN and CDR2 SYDVKM. This CDR3 comprises 13 residues. Trimming cost V 3 bases and J 3 bases, with 9 bases left between them. CDR3 in amino acids: CASSLPDIYEQYF. CDR3 bases: TGTGCCAGCAGTTTGCCCGACATCTACGAGCAGTACTTC.